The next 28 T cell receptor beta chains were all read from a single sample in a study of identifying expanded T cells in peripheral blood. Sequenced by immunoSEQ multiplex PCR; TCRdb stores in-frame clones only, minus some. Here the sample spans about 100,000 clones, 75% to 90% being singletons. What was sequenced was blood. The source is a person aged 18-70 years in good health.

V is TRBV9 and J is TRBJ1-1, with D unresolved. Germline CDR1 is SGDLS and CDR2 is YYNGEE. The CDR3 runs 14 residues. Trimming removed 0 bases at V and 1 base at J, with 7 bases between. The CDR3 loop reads CASSVGAGNTEAFF. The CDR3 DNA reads TGTGCCAGCAGCGTAGGGGCTGGGAACACTGAAGCTTTCTTT.

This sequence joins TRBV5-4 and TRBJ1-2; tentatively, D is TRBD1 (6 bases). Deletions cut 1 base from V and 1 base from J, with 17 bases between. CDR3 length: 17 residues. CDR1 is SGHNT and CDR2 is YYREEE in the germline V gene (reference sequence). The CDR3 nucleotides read TGTGCCAGCAGCTTGCCCTCGGGGGCGACCCTTAACTATGGCTACACCTTC. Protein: CASSLPSGATLNYGYTF.

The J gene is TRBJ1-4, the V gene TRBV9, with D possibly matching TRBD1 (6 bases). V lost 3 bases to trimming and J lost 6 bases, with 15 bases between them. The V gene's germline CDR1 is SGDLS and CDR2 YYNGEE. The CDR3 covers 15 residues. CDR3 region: CASSEDSSTDEKLFF. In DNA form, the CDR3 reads TGTGCCAGCAGCGAGGACAGTAGCACGGATGAAAAACTGTTTTTT.

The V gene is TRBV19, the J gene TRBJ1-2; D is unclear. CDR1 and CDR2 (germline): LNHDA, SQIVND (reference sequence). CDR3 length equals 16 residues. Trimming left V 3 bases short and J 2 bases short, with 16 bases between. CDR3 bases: TGTGCCAGTAGTATGCTCCTGGTCGGACGGAACTATGGCTACACCTTC. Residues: CASSMLLVGRNYGYTF.

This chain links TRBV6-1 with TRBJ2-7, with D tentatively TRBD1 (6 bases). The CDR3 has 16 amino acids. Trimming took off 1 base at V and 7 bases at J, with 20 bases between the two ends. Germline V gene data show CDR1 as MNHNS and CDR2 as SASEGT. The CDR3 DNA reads TGTGCCAGCAGTGAAGACGGCCAGGGGACGTGGGGGGAGCAGTACTTC. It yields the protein CASSEDGQGTWGEQYF.

The CDR3 DNA follows: TGCAGTGTCGGACGGACCTCGGGCTACACCTTC. Protein product: CSVGRTSGYTF. This rearrangement joins TRBV20-1 to TRBJ1-2; D ambiguous. Germline V lookup: CDR1 DFQATT, CDR2 SNEGSKA (reference sequence). Deletions cut 7 bases from V and 8 bases from J, with 14 bases between. The CDR3 sequence is 11 residues long.

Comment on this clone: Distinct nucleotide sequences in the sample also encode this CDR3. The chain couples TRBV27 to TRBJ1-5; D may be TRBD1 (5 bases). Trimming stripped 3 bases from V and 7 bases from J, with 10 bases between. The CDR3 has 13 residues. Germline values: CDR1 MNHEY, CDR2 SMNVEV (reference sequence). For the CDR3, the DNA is TGTGCCAGCAGTTTCGGGGGAGGCCAGCCCCAGCATTTT. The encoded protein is CASSFGGGQPQHF.

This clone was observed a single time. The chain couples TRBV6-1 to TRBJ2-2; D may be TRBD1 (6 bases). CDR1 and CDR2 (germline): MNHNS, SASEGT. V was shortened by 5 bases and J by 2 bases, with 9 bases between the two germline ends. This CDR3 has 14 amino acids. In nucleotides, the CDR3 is TGTGCCAGCAGTCGGGACATTAACACCGGGGAGCTGTTTTTT. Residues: CASSRDINTGELFF.

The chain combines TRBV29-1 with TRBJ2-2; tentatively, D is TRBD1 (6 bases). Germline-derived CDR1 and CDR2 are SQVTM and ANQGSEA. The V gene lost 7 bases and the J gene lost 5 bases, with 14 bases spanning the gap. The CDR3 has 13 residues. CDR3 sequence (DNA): TGCAGCGGGGTTGGGGGCTTAACCGGGGAGCTGTTTTTT. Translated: CSGVGGLTGELFF.

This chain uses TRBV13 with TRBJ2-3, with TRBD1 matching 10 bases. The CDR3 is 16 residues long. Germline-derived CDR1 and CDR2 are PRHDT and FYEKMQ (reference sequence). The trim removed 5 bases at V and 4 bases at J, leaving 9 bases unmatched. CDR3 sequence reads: CASSEPGTGEADTQYF. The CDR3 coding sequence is TGTGCCAGCAGCGAACCCGGGACAGGGGAAGCAGATACGCAGTATTTT.

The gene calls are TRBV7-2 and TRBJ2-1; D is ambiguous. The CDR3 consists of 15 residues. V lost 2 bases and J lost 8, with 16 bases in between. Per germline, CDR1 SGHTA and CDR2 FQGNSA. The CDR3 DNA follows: TGTGCCAGCAGCTTAACCACCACAACCCCTCATGAGCAGTTCTTC. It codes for CASSLTTTTPHEQFF.

The CDR3 region is CASSPRTGPDTGELFF. DNA for the CDR3: TGTGCCAGCTCACCTAGGACAGGGCCCGACACCGGGGAGCTGTTTTTT. The chain joins TRBV18 to TRBJ2-2, with 8 positions matching TRBD1. Per the germline V gene, CDR1 is KGHSH and CDR2 is LQKENI. There are 16 residues in the CDR3. Trimming at V came to 3 bases and at J to 3 bases, leaving 6 bases not matched to a gene.

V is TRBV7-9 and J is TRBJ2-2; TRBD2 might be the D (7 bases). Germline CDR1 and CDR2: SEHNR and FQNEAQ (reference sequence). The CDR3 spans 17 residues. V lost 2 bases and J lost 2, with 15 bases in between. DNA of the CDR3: TGTGCCAGCAGCTTAAAGGGGGGGCTCGGTAACACCGGGGAGCTGTTTTTT. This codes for CASSLKGGLGNTGELFF.

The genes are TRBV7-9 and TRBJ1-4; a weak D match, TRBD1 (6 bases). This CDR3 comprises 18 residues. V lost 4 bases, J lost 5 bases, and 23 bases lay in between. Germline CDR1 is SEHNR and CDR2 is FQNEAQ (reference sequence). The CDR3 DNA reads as TGTGCCAGCAGCTCTACCTTGACAGGTTCTTACCCCAATGAAAAACTGTTTTTT. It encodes CASSSTLTGSYPNEKLFF.

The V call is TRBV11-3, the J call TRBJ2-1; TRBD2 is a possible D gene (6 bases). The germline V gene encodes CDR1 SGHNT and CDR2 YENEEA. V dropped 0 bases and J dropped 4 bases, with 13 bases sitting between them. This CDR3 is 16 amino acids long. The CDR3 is CASSLDGGGGYNEQFF. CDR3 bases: TGTGCCAGCAGCTTAGATGGGGGAGGCGGATACAATGAGCAGTTCTTC. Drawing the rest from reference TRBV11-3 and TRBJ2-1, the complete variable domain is EAGVVQSPRYKIIEKKQPVAFWCNPISGHNTLYWYLQNLGQGPELLIRYENEEAVDDSQLPKDRFSAERLKGVDSTLKIQPAELGDSAVYLCASSLDGGGGYNEQFFGPGTRLTVL.

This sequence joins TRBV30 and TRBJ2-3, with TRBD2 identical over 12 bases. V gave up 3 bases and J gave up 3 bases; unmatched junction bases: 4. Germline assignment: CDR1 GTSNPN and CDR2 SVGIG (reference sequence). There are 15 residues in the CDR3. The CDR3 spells CAWRASGRVTDTQYF. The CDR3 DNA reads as TGTGCCTGGAGAGCTAGCGGGAGGGTTACAGATACGCAGTATTTT.

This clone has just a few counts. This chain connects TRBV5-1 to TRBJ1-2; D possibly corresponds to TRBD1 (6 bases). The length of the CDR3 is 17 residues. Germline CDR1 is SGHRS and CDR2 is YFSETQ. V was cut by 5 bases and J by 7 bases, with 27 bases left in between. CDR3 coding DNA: TGCGCCAGCAGACGGGGGGCCGGGGGCCTCTCTGGGGGTGGCTACACCTTC. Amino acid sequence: CASRRGAGGLSGGGYTF.

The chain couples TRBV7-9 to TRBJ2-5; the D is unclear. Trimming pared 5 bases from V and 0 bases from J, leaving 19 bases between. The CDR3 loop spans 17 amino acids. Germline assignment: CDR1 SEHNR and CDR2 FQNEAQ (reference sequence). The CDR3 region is CASSRILDLKHQETQYF. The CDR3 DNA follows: TGTGCCAGCAGCCGGATCCTAGATCTCAAGCACCAAGAGACCCAGTACTTC.

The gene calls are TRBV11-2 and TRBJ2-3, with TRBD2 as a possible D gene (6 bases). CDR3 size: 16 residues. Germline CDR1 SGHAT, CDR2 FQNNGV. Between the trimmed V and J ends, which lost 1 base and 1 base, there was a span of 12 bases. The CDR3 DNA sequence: TGTGCCAGCAGCTTAGGAGGAGCTAGCGGCACAGATACGCAGTATTTT. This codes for CASSLGGASGTDTQYF.

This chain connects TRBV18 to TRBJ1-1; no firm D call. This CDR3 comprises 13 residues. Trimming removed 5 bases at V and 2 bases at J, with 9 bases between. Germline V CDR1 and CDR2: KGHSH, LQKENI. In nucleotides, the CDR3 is TGTGCCAGCTCATCGGGAACTAACACTGAAGCTTTCTTT. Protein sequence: CASSSGTNTEAFF.

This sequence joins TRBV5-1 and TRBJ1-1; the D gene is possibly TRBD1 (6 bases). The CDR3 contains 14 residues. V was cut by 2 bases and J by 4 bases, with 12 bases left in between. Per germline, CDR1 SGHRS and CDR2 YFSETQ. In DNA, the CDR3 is TGCGCCAGCAGCTTTTCACAGGGTGTCACTGAAGCTTTCTTT. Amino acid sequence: CASSFSQGVTEAFF.

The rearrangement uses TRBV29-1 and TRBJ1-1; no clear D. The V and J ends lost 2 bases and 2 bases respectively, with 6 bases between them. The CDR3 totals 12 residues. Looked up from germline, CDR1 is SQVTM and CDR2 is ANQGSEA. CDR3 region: CSVETDNTEAFF. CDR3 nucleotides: TGCAGCGTTGAAACCGACAACACTGAAGCTTTCTTT.

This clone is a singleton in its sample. The chain's CDR3 is CASSLGQGVIYGYTF. In DNA form, the CDR3 reads TGCGCCAGCAGCCTGGGACAGGGGGTAATCTATGGCTACACCTTC. V gene TRBV4-1 combines with J gene TRBJ1-2; 11 bases fit TRBD1. Germline CDR1 MGHRA, CDR2 YSYEKL. The CDR3 has 15 amino acids. V shed 4 bases and J 4 bases; nucleotides not matched to a gene: 5.

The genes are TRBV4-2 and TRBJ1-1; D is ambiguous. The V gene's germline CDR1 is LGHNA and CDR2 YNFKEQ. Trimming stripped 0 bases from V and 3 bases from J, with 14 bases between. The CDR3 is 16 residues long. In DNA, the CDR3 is TGTGCCAGCAGCCAAGACCCCGAGGGTTTGGACACTGAAGCTTTCTTT. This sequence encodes CASSQDPEGLDTEAFF.

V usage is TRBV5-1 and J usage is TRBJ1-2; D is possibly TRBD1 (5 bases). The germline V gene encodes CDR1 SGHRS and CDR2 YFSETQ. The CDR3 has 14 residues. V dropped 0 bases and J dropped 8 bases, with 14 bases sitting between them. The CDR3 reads CASSLERGGKGYTF. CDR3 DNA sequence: TGCGCCAGCAGCTTGGAGAGGGGAGGGAAGGGCTACACCTTC. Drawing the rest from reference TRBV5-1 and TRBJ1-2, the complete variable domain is KAGVTQTPRYLIKTRGQQVTLSCSPISGHRSVSWYQQTPGQGLQFLFEYFSETQRNKGNFPGRFSGRQFSNSRSEMNVSTLELGDSALYLCASSLERGGKGYTFGSGTRLTVV.

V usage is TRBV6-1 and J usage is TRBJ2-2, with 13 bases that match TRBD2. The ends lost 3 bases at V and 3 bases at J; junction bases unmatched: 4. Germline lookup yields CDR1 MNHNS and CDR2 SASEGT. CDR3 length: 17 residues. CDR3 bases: TGTGCCAGCAGTGAGACTAGCGGGGGGTGGTACACCGGGGAGCTGTTTTTT. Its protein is CASSETSGGWYTGELFF.

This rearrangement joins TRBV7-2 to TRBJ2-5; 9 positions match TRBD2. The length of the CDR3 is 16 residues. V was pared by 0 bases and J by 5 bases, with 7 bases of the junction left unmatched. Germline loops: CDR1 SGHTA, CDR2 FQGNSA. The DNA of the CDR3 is TGTGCCAGCAGCTTAGCTTCCGCGGGAGGGGCGGAGACCCAGTACTTC. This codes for CASSLASAGGAETQYF. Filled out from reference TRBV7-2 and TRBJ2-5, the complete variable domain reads GAGVSQSPSNKVTEKGKDVELRCDPISGHTALYWYRQSLGQGLEFLIYFQGNSAPDKSGLPSDRFSAERTGGSVSTLTIQRTQQEDSAVYLCASSLASAGGAETQYFGPGTRLLVL.

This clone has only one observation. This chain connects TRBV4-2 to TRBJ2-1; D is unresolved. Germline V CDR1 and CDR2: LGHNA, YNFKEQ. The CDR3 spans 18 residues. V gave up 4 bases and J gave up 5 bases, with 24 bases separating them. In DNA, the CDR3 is TGTGCCAGCAGCCCCACGAGGTATTGGGTGGACCTGAACAATGAGCAGTTCTTC. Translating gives CASSPTRYWVDLNNEQFF.